A single sample is the source of the 23 T cell receptor beta chains below, sequenced in a study of blood T cell repertoires in COVID-19. Sequencing used immunoSEQ multiplex PCR; TCRdb keeps in-frame clones, though not all of them. This sample has roughly 150,000 clones; around four fifths occur once, and the top ten carry 6.2%. Material for sequencing was PBMCs or T cells enriched from blood (not recorded which). These receptor sequences come from a woman in her 40s who had recovered from COVID-19.

Only a few counts were recorded for this clone. V usage is TRBV2 and J usage is TRBJ2-1, with TRBD2 as a possible D gene (5 bases). V dropped 2 bases and J dropped 6 bases, with 8 bases sitting between them. CDR1 SNHLY and CDR2 FYNNEI come from the germline V gene. There are 13 residues in the CDR3. The CDR3 protein is CASSEFRGNEQFF. CDR3 nucleotide sequence: TGTGCCAGCAGTGAATTTCGGGGCAATGAGCAGTTCTTC.

This clone was seen once. The chain recombines TRBV5-1 with TRBJ2-7, with D perhaps matching TRBD2 (5 bases). Deletions cut 4 bases from V and 2 bases from J, with 10 bases between. Per germline, CDR1 SGHRS and CDR2 YFSETQ. There are 13 residues in the CDR3. The CDR3 coding sequence is TGCGCCAGCAGCCGGACGGGAACCTACGAGCAGTACTTC. Amino acid sequence: CASSRTGTYEQYF. The whole variable domain, filled in from reference TRBV5-1 and TRBJ2-7, reads KAGVTQTPRYLIKTRGQQVTLSCSPISGHRSVSWYQQTPGQGLQFLFEYFSETQRNKGNFPGRFSGRQFSNSRSEMNVSTLELGDSALYLCASSRTGTYEQYFGPGTRLTVT.

V and J are TRBV4-1 and TRBJ2-5; a possible D gene is TRBD2 (5 bases). Germline V gene data show CDR1 as MGHRA and CDR2 as YSYEKL. V was clipped by 3 bases and J by 1 base, with 9 bases between them. The CDR3 consists of 14 residues. The CDR3 sequence: CASSQRASQETQYF. CDR3 sequence (DNA): TGCGCCAGCAGCCAGCGGGCTAGCCAAGAGACCCAGTACTTC.

The chain uses TRBV4-1 and TRBJ2-2, with D tentatively TRBD2 (5 bases). The germline CDR1 and CDR2 sequences are MGHRA and YSYEKL. V dropped 0 bases and J dropped 1 base, with 9 bases sitting between them. CDR3 size: 16 residues. The CDR3 coding sequence is TGCGCCAGCAGCCAAGAAGGGAGAGGGAACACCGGGGAGCTGTTTTTT. Protein: CASSQEGRGNTGELFF.

The chain recombines TRBV29-1 with TRBJ1-2; 9 bases align to TRBD1. The germline V gene has CDR1 SQVTM and CDR2 ANQGSEA. The CDR3 runs to 13 residues. After removal of 7 bases from V and 7 bases from J, the junction contained 10 bases not matched to a gene. CDR3 residues: CSEGTGRMGGYTF. The CDR3 coding sequence is TGCAGCGAAGGGACAGGGAGGATGGGTGGCTACACCTTC.

This sequence joins TRBV18 and TRBJ1-2, with 11 bases matching TRBD1. The CDR3 covers 14 residues. J gave up 7 bases and V 3 bases, and 4 bases lay outside the gene matches. Germline V gene data show CDR1 as KGHSH and CDR2 as LQKENI. This CDR3 reads CASSPDRGLFGYTF. The CDR3 bases are TGTGCCAGCTCACCGGACAGGGGGCTCTTTGGCTACACCTTC.

The rearrangement joins TRBV27 to TRBJ2-7; 8 bases match TRBD2. CDR1 and CDR2 from the germline V gene are MNHEY and SMNVEV (reference sequence). The CDR3 consists of 14 residues. With 3 bases clipped from V and 2 bases from J, the junction kept 3 bases outside the gene matches. The DNA of the CDR3 is TGTGCCAGCAGTTTGGCTAGCGGGCCCTACGAGCAGTACTTC. It codes for CASSLASGPYEQYF.

The chain joins TRBV2 to TRBJ1-3; a weak D match, TRBD1 (6 bases). This CDR3 has 14 residues. Trimming removed 5 bases at V and 2 bases at J, with 10 bases between. Germline lookup yields CDR1 SNHLY and CDR2 FYNNEI. In nucleotides, the CDR3 is TGTGCCAGCAGTAAACAGGGCCCTGGAAACACCATATATTTT. Amino acids: CASSKQGPGNTIYF. Combining the CDR3 with reference TRBV2 and TRBJ1-3 gives the whole variable domain EPEVTQTPSHQVTQMGQEVILRCVPISNHLYFYWYRQILGQKVEFLVSFYNNEISEKSEIFDDQFSVERPDGSNFTLKIRSTKLEDSAMYFCASSKQGPGNTIYFGEGSWLTVV.

The chain uses TRBV12-3 or TRBV12-4 and TRBJ1-2, with a possible D match to TRBD1 (5 bases). The germline V and J ends were trimmed by 4 bases and 1 base, with 7 bases remaining between them. There are 13 residues in the CDR3. The DNA of the CDR3 is TGTGCCAGCAGTTCCGACAGTAACTATGGCTACACCTTC. It specifies CASSSDSNYGYTF.

V and J are TRBV15 and TRBJ1-5, with TRBD1 as a possible D gene (6 bases). The CDR3 contains 13 residues. Trimming pared 8 bases from V and 4 bases from J, leaving 12 bases between. From germline, CDR1 is LNHNV and CDR2 YYDKDF (reference sequence). CDR3 in amino acids: CATRQGGNQPQHF. The CDR3 nucleotides are TGTGCCACCCGACAAGGGGGAAATCAGCCCCAGCATTTT.

The J gene is TRBJ2-5, the V gene TRBV15; TRBD1 might be the D (6 bases). Trimming shortened V by 0 bases and J by 1 base, and 12 bases separated the two germline ends. This CDR3 is 16 amino acids long. Germline V gene lookup returns CDR1 LNHNV and CDR2 YYDKDF (reference sequence). The chain's CDR3 is CATSRDPLGGQETQYF. CDR3 bases: TGTGCCACCAGCAGAGACCCCCTAGGGGGCCAAGAGACCCAGTACTTC. The entire variable domain, with the rest obtained from reference TRBV15 and TRBJ2-5, is as follows: DAMVIQNPRYQVTQFGKPVTLSCSQTLNHNVMYWYQQKSSQAPKLLFHYYDKDFNNEADTPDNFQSRRPNTSFCFLDIRSPGLGDTAMYLCATSRDPLGGQETQYFGPGTRLLVL.

V usage is TRBV6-5 and J usage is TRBJ1-5, with a tentative D call TRBD1 (6 bases). Germline V lookup: CDR1 MNHEY, CDR2 SVGAGI. The CDR3 has 14 residues. The V end lost 2 bases, the J end lost 6 bases, and 11 bases lay between the germline ends. CDR3 nucleotide sequence: TGTGCCAGCAGTTACGTTACAGGGTCTCAGCCCCAGCATTTT. It specifies CASSYVTGSQPQHF.

This chain uses TRBV29-1 with TRBJ1-2, with D possibly matching TRBD1 (5 bases). The germline V gene has CDR1 SQVTM and CDR2 ANQGSEA. The CDR3 length is 14 residues. Trimming removed 7 bases at V and 7 bases at J, with 22 bases between. In DNA form, the CDR3 reads TGCAGCGCTGAGCATAGGGGAAGGCGGTCTGGCTACACCTTC. Translated, it gives CSAEHRGRRSGYTF.

The chain has TRBV14 and TRBJ2-5; tentative D call: TRBD2 (6 bases). The CDR3 sequence is 16 residues long. The germline V and J ends were trimmed by 1 base and 2 bases, with 14 bases remaining between them. Germline assignment: CDR1 SGHDN and CDR2 FVKESK. The CDR3 sequence: CASSQGGGHLQETQYF. The CDR3 DNA sequence: TGTGCCAGCAGCCAAGGGGGAGGACATTTACAAGAGACCCAGTACTTC.

This chain connects TRBV9 to TRBJ2-7, with a possible D match to TRBD2 (5 bases). The CDR3 sequence is 13 residues long. Trimming removed 3 bases at V and 2 bases at J, with 9 bases between. Germline CDR1 SGDLS, CDR2 YYNGEE. CDR3 nucleotides: TGTGCCAGCAGCGGTACTAGTACCTACGAGCAGTACTTC. This translates into CASSGTSTYEQYF.

V gene TRBV11-2 combines with J gene TRBJ2-7; 13 bases are shared with TRBD2. Germline V lookup: CDR1 SGHAT, CDR2 FQNNGV. The CDR3 totals 16 residues. V shed 5 bases, J shed 1 base, and the junction held 5 bases outside the gene matches. CDR3 in amino acids: CASSQRTSGRSYEQYF. DNA of the CDR3: TGTGCCAGCAGCCAGCGGACTAGCGGGAGATCCTACGAGCAGTACTTC. Based on the CDR3 plus reference TRBV11-2 and TRBJ2-7, the full variable domain is EAGVAQSPRYKIIEKRQSVAFWCNPISGHATLYWYQQILGQGPKLLIQFQNNGVVDDSQLPKDRFSAERLKGVDSTLKIQPAKLEDSAVYLCASSQRTSGRSYEQYFGPGTRLTVT.

The chain links TRBV19 to TRBJ1-1; the D gene is possibly TRBD1 (6 bases). The ends were cut back, 9 bases at V and 0 bases at J, with 11 bases in the middle. The CDR3 has 13 amino acids. Germline CDR1 is LNHDA and CDR2 is SQIVND (reference sequence). The CDR3 DNA reads TGTGCCAGCAACAGGGCTATGAACACTGAAGCTTTCTTT. Translating gives CASNRAMNTEAFF.

The V and J genes are TRBV6-5 and TRBJ2-2; 8 bases line up with TRBD2. J lost 6 bases, V lost 8 bases, and 8 bases had no gene match. Germline V gene sequence: CDR1 MNHEY, CDR2 SVGAGI. This CDR3 has 14 residues. The CDR3, as DNA: TGTGCCAGCGAAGGGACTAGAGTCCCCGGGGAGCTGTTTTTT. It yields the protein CASEGTRVPGELFF.

V gene TRBV3-1 (or the pseudogene TRBV3-2) combines with J gene TRBJ2-1, with 7 bases identical to TRBD2. Trimming cost V 5 bases and J 1 base; bases outside gene matches: 8. The germline V gene has CDR1 LGHDT and CDR2 YNNKEL (reference sequence). The CDR3 totals 16 residues. CDR3 sequence reads: CASSSVAGQSYNEQFF. CDR3 coding DNA: TGTGCCAGCAGCAGCGTAGCGGGCCAATCCTACAATGAGCAGTTCTTC.

The V call is TRBV5-4, the J call TRBJ2-7, with 8 bases identical to TRBD2. The junction had 12 bases not matched to a gene; V was cut back by 4 bases and J by 6 bases. The CDR3 totals 15 residues. CDR1 is SGHNT, CDR2 YYREEE, per germline (reference sequence). CDR3 sequence reads: CASSNRAGANTEQYF. CDR3 nucleotides: TGTGCCAGCAGCAATCGAGCGGGAGCCAATACCGAGCAGTACTTC.

V gene TRBV11-1 combines with J gene TRBJ1-2; D ambiguous. The CDR3 loop spans 15 amino acids. V was pared by 1 base and J by 4 bases, with 13 bases between. From germline, CDR1 is SGHAT and CDR2 FQDESV (reference sequence). In DNA form, the CDR3 reads TGTGCCAGCAGCTTAGGTGGACGAGGGAGCTATGGCTACACCTTC. This encodes CASSLGGRGSYGYTF.

The chain links TRBV6-5 to TRBJ1-1; no firm D call. Germline lookup yields CDR1 MNHEY and CDR2 SVGAGI. The V gene lost 5 bases and the J gene lost 6 bases, with 16 bases spanning the gap. The CDR3 has 14 residues. The chain's CDR3 is CASSLPERLAEAFF. Written as DNA, the CDR3 is TGTGCCAGCAGTCTCCCGGAGAGGCTGGCTGAAGCTTTCTTT.

This clone is a singleton in its sample. V is TRBV6-5 and J is TRBJ1-2; no reliable D call. This CDR3 has 15 residues. Per the germline V gene, CDR1 is MNHEY and CDR2 is SVGAGI. V was trimmed by 2 bases and J by 0 bases, leaving 10 bases between them. The CDR3 coding sequence is TGTGCCAGCAGTTACCCCCGAACAGCTAACTATGGCTACACCTTC. This encodes CASSYPRTANYGYTF.